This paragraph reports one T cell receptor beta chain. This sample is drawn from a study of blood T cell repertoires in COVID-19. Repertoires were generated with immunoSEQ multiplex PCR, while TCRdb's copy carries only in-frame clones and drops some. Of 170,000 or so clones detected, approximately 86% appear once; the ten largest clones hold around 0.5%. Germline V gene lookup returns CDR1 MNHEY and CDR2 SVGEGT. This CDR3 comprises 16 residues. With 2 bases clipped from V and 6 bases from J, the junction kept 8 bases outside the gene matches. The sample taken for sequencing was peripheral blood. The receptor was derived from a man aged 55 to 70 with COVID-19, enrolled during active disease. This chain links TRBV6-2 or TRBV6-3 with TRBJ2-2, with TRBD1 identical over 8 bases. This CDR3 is CASSYEPGGASGELFF. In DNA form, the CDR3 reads TGTGCCAGCAGTTACGAGCCAGGGGGCGCATCCGGGGAGCTGTTTTTT.